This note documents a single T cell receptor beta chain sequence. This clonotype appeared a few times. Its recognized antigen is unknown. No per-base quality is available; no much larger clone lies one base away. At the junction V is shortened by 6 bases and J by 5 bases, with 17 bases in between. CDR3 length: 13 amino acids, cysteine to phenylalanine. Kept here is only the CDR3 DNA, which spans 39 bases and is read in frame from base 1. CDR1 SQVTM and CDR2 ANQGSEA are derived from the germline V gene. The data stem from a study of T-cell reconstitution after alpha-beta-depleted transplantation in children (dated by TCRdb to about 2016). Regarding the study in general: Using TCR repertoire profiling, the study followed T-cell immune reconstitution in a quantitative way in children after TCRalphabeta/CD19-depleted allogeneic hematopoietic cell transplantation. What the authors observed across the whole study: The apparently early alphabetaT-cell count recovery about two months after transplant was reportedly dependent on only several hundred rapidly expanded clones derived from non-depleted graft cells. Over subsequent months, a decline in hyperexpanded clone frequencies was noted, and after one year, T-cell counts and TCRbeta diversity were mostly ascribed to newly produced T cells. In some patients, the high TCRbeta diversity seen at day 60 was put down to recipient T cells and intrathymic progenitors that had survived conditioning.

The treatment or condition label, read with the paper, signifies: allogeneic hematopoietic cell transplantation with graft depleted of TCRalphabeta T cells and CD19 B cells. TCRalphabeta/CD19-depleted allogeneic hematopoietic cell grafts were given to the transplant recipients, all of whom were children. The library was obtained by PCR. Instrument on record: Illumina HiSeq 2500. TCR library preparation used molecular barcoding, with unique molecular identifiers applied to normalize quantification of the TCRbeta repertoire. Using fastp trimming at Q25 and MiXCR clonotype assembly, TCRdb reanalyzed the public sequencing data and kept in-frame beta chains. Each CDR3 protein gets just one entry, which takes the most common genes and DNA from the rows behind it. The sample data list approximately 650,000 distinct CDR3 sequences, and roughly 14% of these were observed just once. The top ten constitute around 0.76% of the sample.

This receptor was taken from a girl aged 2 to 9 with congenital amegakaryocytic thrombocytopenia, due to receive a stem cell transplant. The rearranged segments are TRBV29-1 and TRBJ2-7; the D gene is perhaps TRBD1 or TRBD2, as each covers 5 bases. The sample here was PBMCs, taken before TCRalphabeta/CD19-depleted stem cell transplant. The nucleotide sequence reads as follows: TGCAGCGTGACCTGGGGGTGGGAAAACGAGCAGTACTTC. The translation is CSVTWGWENEQYF.